Sequencing of this T cell receptor beta chain was carried out in a study of T cell responses to AZD1222 COVID-19 vaccine. Study in general: Both about-4-week and about-12-week second-dose recipients were combined. Whole-study findings and limits: Spike-specific TCR breadth and depth went up after people got two AZD1222 doses. CD4 TCRs covered the whole spike, strongest at regions 160-218 and 743-854. Nearly half of spike-specific TCRs reportedly target unmutated variant regions.

TCRdb's table, derived via immunoSEQ multiplex PCR, lists solely in-frame clones and lacks some. The sample records 110,000 to 150,000 clones, approximately 94% being singletons. About this clone itself: Its antigen is still unknown.

The length of the CDR3 is 15 residues. The germline V and J ends were trimmed by 2 bases and 2 bases, with 10 bases remaining between them. In germline, CDR1 is SGDLS, CDR2 YYNGEE. This TCR was sampled from an adult in good health. The chain links TRBV9 to TRBJ2-2, with D unclear. This specimen was peripheral blood, taken on day 0 of AZD1222 vaccination. The CDR3 sequence is CASSVFSANTGELFF. CDR3 DNA: TGTGCCAGCAGCGTTTTTTCGGCAAACACCGGGGAGCTGTTTTTT.